Here is one TCR beta chain with its context. What it recognizes is unknown. CD4+ T cells from unexposed donors were obtained before the COVID-19 pandemic (2011-2018). These data belong to a study of CD4 T cells in relation to SARS-CoV-2 and coronaviruses. Study results and limitations: The assay detects memory recall responses, not culture-primed primary responses.

Only in-frame clones appear in the TCRdb table, and some are missing; sequencing was by immunoSEQ multiplex PCR. The sample consists of around 56,000 clones, 70% to 90% of them appearing once. Sequencing used memory CD4+ T cells from PBMCs. The clonotype was recovered from a human donor in good health.

CDR3 DNA sequence: TGTGCCAGCAGCCTTGACCGGGACAGGGACACCGGGGAGCTGTTTTTT. It yields the protein CASSLDRDRDTGELFF. The V gene is TRBV28, the J gene TRBJ2-2; TRBD1 aligns across 9 bases. This CDR3 contains 16 residues. CDR1 and CDR2 from the germline V gene are MDHEN and SYDVKM. Trimming took 6 bases from V and 3 from J; bases not matched to a gene: 8. Full variable domain (remainder filled in from reference TRBV28 and TRBJ2-2): DVKVTQSSRYLVKRTGEKVFLECVQDMDHENMFWYRQDPGLGLRLIYFSYDVKMKEKGDIPEGYSVSREKKERFSLILESASTNQTSMYLCASSLDRDRDTGELFFGEGSRLTVL.